The present T cell receptor (beta chain) was sequenced within a study of Graves' ophthalmopathy and Graves' hyperthyroidism (dated by TCRdb to between 2018 and 2020). In terms of the full investigation: Peripheral blood was collected at initial diagnosis, before any treatment. Following sample collection, hyperthyroidism patients were given methimazole at a starting dose of 30 mg daily, and ophthalmopathy patients were given high-dose intravenous methylprednisolone. TCR beta repertoire signatures were used to distinguish Graves' ophthalmopathy from Graves' hyperthyroidism and to predict progression to ophthalmopathy. In roughly 6 hyperthyroidism patients, the T-cell repertoires found in thyroid tissue were compared with those found in blood. To explore V-J signatures that distinguish ophthalmopathy from hyperthyroidism, a discovery set of about a hundred patients was enrolled, made up of some 41 with ophthalmopathy and under 65 with stable hyperthyroidism. An independent validation cohort was composed of 18 to 20 hyperthyroidism patients and around 15 patients who later progressed from hyperthyroidism to ophthalmopathy. In total, approximately 130 blood samples were TCR-sequenced: 43 ophthalmopathy, roughly 77 hyperthyroidism and some 17 hyperthyroidism-to-ophthalmopathy patients. Points the paper makes about the study in general: Sample size was not statistically predetermined, and group allocation was not concealed from the investigators. The 13-signature model separated ophthalmopathy from stable hyperthyroidism with approximately 88% sensitivity and approximately 83% specificity in cross-validation, and 80%/75% in the test set. In validation, the model predicted ophthalmopathy progression with 55% to 71% sensitivity and about 73% specificity; about a dozen predicted patients were CT-confirmed with GO in a median of around 6 months. Most expanded thyroid clonotypes with a frequency above 0.001 also appeared in blood, which suggests that blood repertoires may reflect the immune response in the thyroid.

TCR beta CDR3 regions were amplified from RNA transcripts for repertoire sequencing. HTBI primers and the Qiagen OneStep RT-PCR kit were used in a first-round RT-PCR, which was followed by a second-round multiplex PCR, size selection and purification. Sequencing of the libraries was carried out on an Illumina HiSeq2000 in paired-end mode with 100 bp reads. As for the authors' bioinformatics: SOAPnuke was used to process the reads, throwing out any read that had adapters, had uncalled bases, had a mean Phred below 15, or lacked an exact constant-primer or identifier match. COPE v1.2.5 was used to merge high-quality paired reads. Each unique nucleotide sequence was defined as a clonotype, and clonotypes were aligned to IMGT TRB V, D and J references with MiTCR v1.1. Analysis was restricted to V-J combinations with a frequency above 0.0001, which covered about 99% of repertoires. A TCR clonal expansion and chaos score per V-J combination was defined as the ratio of F50 clonal expansion to chaos observed in the TCRdist matrix. Welch's t-statistics and random forest were used to narrow the features down to about twelve V-J combinations, which were then fed into a naive Bayes classifier. Thyroid-blood repertoire similarity was quantified with the Morisita-Horn index. Through fastp at Q25 and MiXCR, TCRdb rebuilt clones from the public reads, retaining in-frame beta chains. Each record represents a unique CDR3 protein, reported with the most common genes and DNA among its rows. TCRdb, not the original authors, processed these V and J calls. This sample gives a few hundred thousand distinct CDR3 sequences in total; about 17% of them show up just once. Of the sample, approximately 2.4% falls within the top ten clones.

Turning to this clonotype: No cognate antigen has been identified for it. Per-nucleotide qualities are absent, and no much larger clonotype sits a single base away.

A patient counted as having stable hyperthyroidism if there was no progression to ophthalmopathy within 18 months of follow-up. The hyperthyroidism patients were 18 to 65 years old and newly diagnosed, with a disease duration of less than 2 months. Patients with other autoimmune diseases, uncontrolled infections, pregnancy or lactation were excluded from the study. Clinical symptoms, serum thyroxine, TRAb, thyroid ultrasound and orbital computed tomography formed the basis of the diagnosis. Ficoll-Paque density gradient centrifugation was used to isolate PBMCs from about 9 ml of fresh peripheral blood. Trizol reagent was used to extract the total RNA, and its quality was then checked on an Agilent 2100 Bioanalyzer. The sequenced sample consisted of peripheral blood. The TCR was taken from an adult woman with stable Graves' hyperthyroidism.

CDR3 loop: CASSRASLAVTEETQYF. The DNA is TGTGCCAGCAGTCGAGCGTCGCTAGCGGTGACTGAAGAGACCCAGTACTTC. The rearrangement combines TRBV2 with TRBJ2-5; 7 bases in between match TRBD2. The CDR3, cysteine through phenylalanine, is 17 amino acids long. Of the read, only the CDR3 DNA is kept; its 51 bases are in frame from base 1. From the germline V gene, CDR1 is SNHLY and CDR2 is FYNNEI. V trim: 5 bases; J trim: 3 bases; unmatched bases: 15.